This TCR beta chain derives from a study of regulatory T cells in long-lasting Graves disease. This clonotype was seen repeatedly, ten times or more. Time point meaning: newly diagnosed GD, antithyroid drugs for less than 3 months. PBMCs were the source of the RNA used for TCR sequencing. All patients originated from an endocrinology department located in Xi'an, China. Library construction for TCR beta used iRepertoire HTBI primers and Arm-PCR of CDR3 regions. TCRdb processed the multiplex PCR reads anew with MiXCR; each CDR3 protein has one entry. The sample has approximately 350,000 distinct CDR3 sequences, 15% to 20% seen once. Germline V gene lookup returns CDR1 DFQATT and CDR2 SNEGSKA (reference sequence). CDR3 length equals 14 residues. V was pared by 3 bases and J by 5 bases, with 7 bases of the junction left unmatched. This same sample was also taken into another study, of T cells in Graves' hyperthyroidism and ophthalmopathy. That paper adds: Hyperthyroidism of Graves' type that showed no ophthalmopathy progression within 18 months was stable.

This chain uses TRBV20-1 with TRBJ2-1; 7 nucleotides match TRBD1. The input for sequencing was peripheral blood mononuclear cells (PBMCs), taken at new diagnosis, from a patient treated with antithyroid drugs. The TCR sequence derives from a woman aged 18-30 years with Graves disease. CDR3 residues: CSASIGTANNEQFF. CDR3 DNA: TGCAGTGCTAGTATCGGGACAGCAAACAATGAGCAGTTCTTC.